Shown below are 2 T cell receptor beta chains from a single sample sequenced in a study of T cell repertoires in cytomegalovirus infection. TCRdb recomputed calls from the reads with MiXCR, one row per CDR3 protein. This table has about 490,000 distinct CDR3 sequences, approximately 15% appearing once. Sequencing was done on a sample of CD8+ T cells from PBMCs. All receptors derive from a human donor in good health (CMV status not recorded). Some clones in this sample may be carry-over from other donors' samples.

This clonotype was seen repeatedly, ten times or more. The chain is built from TRBV25-1 and TRBJ1-1; weak D call: TRBD1 (5 bases). The germline CDR1 and CDR2 sequences are MGHDK and SYGVNS. V lost 8 bases to trimming and J lost 6 bases, with 13 bases between them. The CDR3 extends over 12 amino acids. This chain's CDR3 is CASVGGKAEAFF. The CDR3 region has the DNA TGTGCCAGCGTCGGGGGTAAGGCTGAAGCTTTCTTT.

The chain has TRBV5-6 and TRBJ2-3, with D perhaps TRBD1 (6 bases). CDR3 length: 18 residues. Trimming removed 0 bases at V and 0 bases at J, with 17 bases between. CDR1 is SGHDT, CDR2 YYEEEE, per germline. CDR3 residues: CASSLEQGKATSTDTQYF. The CDR3, as DNA: TGTGCCAGCAGCTTGGAGCAGGGGAAGGCAACTAGCACAGATACGCAGTATTTT.